A single TCR beta chain is shown here with its context. The target antigen is unknown. Primers for the PCR totalled 60 Vbeta and 13 Jbeta. Assay used: immunoSEQ multiplex PCR; TCRdb lists only in-frame clones, some missing. Seen here are under 70,000 clones, over 65% observed once, and the top ten hold 30% to 35%. This sample stems from a study of cytomegalovirus exposure and HLA in healthy donors. Findings and caveats of the study: Later genetic work tied a missense DCLRE1C variant to beta-chain V and J trimming.

The CDR3 has 18 residues. Germline V gives CDR1 SGHVS, CDR2 FQNEAQ. Unmatched junction bases numbered 14, after V lost 4 bases and J lost 1 base. The TCR originated in a middle-aged man in good health and CMV-seropositive. The chain carries TRBV7-8 and TRBJ2-7, with TRBD1 matching 9 bases. The sample taken for sequencing was PBMCs. This CDR3 is CASSSPGTGSGGSYEQYF. The DNA for the CDR3 is TGTGCCAGCAGCTCACCCGGGACAGGGAGTGGTGGTTCCTACGAGCAGTACTTC.